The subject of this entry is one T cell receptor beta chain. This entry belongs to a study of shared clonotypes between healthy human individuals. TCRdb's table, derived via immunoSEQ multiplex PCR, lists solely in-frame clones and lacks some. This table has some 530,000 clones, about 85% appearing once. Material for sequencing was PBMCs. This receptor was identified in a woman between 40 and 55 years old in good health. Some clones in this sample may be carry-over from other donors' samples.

The CDR3 bases are TGTGCCAGCAGCAAAGCGCCCCCGGAACTAGCGGGAGGCTCCTACGAGCAGTACTTC. This sequence encodes CASSKAPPELAGGSYEQYF. This sequence joins TRBV21-1 and TRBJ2-7; TRBD2, the table's D call, lacks a check against the DNA. TRBV21-1 is labeled a pseudogene. This CDR3 region has 19 residues.